This T cell receptor (beta chain) originates from a study of OX40 agonist ivuxolimab in advanced cancers. Study in general: Across the patients, intravenous ivuxolimab was delivered every 2 weeks at 0.01 to 10 mg/kg. Dose-escalation cases comprised hepatocellular carcinoma, melanoma, renal cell or head and neck cancer. Three patients responded partially, comprising one with hepatocellular carcinoma and two with cutaneous melanoma.

CDR1 and CDR2 from the germline V gene are SGDLS and YYNGEE. After removal of 0 bases from V and 4 bases from J, the junction contained 7 bases not matched to a gene. The CDR3 consists of 17 residues. Study-wide results and caveats: Clonal expansion from baseline to week 6 occurred in both CD4+ and CD8+ T cells.

To note about this clone: Its antigen remains unidentified.

Measured with immunoSEQ multiplex PCR; TCRdb has only the in-frame clones, and not every one. The table includes over 150,000 clones, 94% detected once. This sequence joins TRBV9 and TRBJ2-5; 12 nucleotides match TRBD2. The TCR originated in an adult with an advanced solid tumor such as melanoma, head and neck, liver or kidney cancer. This sample comprised CD4+ or CD8+ T cells sorted from blood, obtained in a trial of the OX40 agonist ivuxolimab. The CDR3 loop is CASSVEPSGRGGETQYF. For the CDR3, the DNA is TGTGCCAGCAGCGTAGAGCCTAGCGGGAGGGGGGGAGAGACCCAGTACTTC.